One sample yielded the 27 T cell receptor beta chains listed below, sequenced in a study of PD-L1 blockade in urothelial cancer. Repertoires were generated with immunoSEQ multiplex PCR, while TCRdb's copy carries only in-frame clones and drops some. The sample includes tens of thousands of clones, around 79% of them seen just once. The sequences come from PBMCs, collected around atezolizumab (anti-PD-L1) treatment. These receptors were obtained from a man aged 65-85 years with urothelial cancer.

CDR3 residues: CASSLGGEPSGELFF. CDR3 sequence (DNA): TGTGCCAGCAGCCTGGGGGGTGAACCCTCCGGGGAGCTGTTTTTT. The V and J genes are TRBV4-2 and TRBJ2-2, with a weak D call TRBD2 (6 bases). With 4 bases removed from V and 6 bases from J, the gap between germline ends came to 15 bases. Germline V gene data show CDR1 as LGHNA and CDR2 as YNFKEQ. The CDR3 runs to 15 residues.

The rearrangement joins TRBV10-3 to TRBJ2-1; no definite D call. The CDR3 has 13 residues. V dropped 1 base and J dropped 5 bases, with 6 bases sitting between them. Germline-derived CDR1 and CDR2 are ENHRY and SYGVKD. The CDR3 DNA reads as TGTGCCATCAGTGAGTTCCGGGACAATGAGCAGTTCTTC. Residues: CAISEFRDNEQFF.

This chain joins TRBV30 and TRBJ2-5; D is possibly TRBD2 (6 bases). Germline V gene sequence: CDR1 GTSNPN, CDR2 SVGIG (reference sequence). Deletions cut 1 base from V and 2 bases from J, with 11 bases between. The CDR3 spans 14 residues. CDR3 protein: CAWSAPSDQETQYF. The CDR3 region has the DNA TGTGCCTGGAGTGCCCCTAGCGATCAAGAGACCCAGTACTTC.

CDR3 in amino acids: CASSQEGRESYGYTF. The CDR3 bases are TGCGCCAGCAGCCAAGAAGGCAGGGAAAGCTATGGCTACACCTTC. The genes are TRBV4-1 and TRBJ1-2; D possibly corresponds to TRBD1 (5 bases). The germline V gene has CDR1 MGHRA and CDR2 YSYEKL. CDR3 length equals 15 residues. Trimming cost V 0 bases and J 4 bases, with 12 bases left between them.

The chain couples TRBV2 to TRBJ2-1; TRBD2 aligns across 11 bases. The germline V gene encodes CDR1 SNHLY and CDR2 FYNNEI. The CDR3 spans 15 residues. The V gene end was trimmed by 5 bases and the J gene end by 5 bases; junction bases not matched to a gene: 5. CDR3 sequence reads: CASSSGTSGHNEQFF. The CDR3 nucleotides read TGTGCCAGCAGTTCCGGGACTAGCGGCCACAATGAGCAGTTCTTC. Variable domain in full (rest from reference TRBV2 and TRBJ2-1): EPEVTQTPSHQVTQMGQEVILRCVPISNHLYFYWYRQILGQKVEFLVSFYNNEISEKSEIFDDQFSVERPDGSNFTLKIRSTKLEDSAMYFCASSSGTSGHNEQFFGPGTRLTVL.

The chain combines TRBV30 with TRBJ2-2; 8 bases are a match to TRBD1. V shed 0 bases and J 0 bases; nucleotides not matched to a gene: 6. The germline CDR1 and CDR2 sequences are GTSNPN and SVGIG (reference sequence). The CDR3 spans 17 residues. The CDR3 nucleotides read TGTGCCTGGAGTGTATCTCCACAGGGGGCGAACACCGGGGAGCTGTTTTTT. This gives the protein CAWSVSPQGANTGELFF.

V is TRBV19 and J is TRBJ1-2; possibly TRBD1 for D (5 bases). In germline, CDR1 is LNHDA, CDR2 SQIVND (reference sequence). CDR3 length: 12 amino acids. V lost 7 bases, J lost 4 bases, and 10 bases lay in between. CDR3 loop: CASKPGLYGYTF. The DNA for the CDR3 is TGTGCCAGTAAGCCGGGACTCTATGGCTACACCTTC.

This chain's CDR3 is CAWRRPGQGTDTQYF. Here the CDR3 DNA reads TGTGCCTGGAGAAGACCGGGACAGGGGACAGATACGCAGTATTTT. V is TRBV30 and J is TRBJ2-3; 10 bases align to TRBD1. CDR1 is GTSNPN, CDR2 SVGIG, per germline (reference sequence). J gave up 3 bases and V 3 bases, and 6 bases lay outside the gene matches. CDR3 length: 15 residues.

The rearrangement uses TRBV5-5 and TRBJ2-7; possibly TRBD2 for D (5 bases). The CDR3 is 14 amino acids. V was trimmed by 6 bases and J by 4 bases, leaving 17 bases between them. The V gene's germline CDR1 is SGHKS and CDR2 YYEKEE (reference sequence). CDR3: CASNTPGLIYEQYF. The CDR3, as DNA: TGTGCCAGCAACACACCAGGACTCATTTACGAGCAGTACTTC.

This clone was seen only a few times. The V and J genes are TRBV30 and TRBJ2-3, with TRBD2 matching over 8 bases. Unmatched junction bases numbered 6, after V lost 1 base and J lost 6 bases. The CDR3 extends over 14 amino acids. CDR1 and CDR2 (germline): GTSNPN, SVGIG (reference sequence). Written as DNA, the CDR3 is TGTGCCTGGAGTGCGGGCGGGGGGTTGGATACGCAGTATTTT. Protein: CAWSAGGGLDTQYF.

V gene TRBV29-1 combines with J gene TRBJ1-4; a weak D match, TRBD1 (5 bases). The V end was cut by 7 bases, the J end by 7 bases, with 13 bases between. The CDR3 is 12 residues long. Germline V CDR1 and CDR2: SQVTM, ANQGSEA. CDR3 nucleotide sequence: TGCAGCGCGTCGGAGGGGAGTGAAAAACTGTTTTTT. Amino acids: CSASEGSEKLFF.

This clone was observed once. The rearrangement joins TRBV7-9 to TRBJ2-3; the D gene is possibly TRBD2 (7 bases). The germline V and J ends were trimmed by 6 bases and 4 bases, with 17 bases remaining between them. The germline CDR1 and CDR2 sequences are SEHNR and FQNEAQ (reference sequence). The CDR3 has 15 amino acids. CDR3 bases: TGTGCCAGCAGTCCACGGGGGGCGCGGGCAGATACGCAGTATTTT. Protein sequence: CASSPRGARADTQYF.

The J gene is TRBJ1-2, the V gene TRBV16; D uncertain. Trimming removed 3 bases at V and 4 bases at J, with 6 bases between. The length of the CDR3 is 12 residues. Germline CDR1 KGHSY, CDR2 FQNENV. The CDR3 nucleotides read TGTGCCAGCAGCCAGGAGACCTATGGCTACACCTTC. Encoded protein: CASSQETYGYTF.

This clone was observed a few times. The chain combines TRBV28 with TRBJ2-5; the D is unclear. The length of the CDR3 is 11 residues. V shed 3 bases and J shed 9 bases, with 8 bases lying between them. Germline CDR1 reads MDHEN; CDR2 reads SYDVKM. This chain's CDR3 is CASSLADAQYF. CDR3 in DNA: TGTGCCAGCAGTTTGGCTGATGCCCAGTACTTC.

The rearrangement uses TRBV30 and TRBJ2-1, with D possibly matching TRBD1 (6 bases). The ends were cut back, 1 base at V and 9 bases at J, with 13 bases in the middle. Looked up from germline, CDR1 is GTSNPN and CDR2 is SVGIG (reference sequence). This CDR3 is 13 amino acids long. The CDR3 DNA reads TGTGCCTGGAGTGGACAGGAGTACTCTGAGCAGTTCTTC. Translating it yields CAWSGQEYSEQFF.

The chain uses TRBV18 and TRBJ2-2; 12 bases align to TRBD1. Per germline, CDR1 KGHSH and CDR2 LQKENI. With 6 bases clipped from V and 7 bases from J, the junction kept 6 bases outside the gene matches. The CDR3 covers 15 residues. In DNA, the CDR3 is TGTGCCAGCTCCCCGGGACAGGGGGCGAGCGGGGAGCTGTTTTTT. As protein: CASSPGQGASGELFF.

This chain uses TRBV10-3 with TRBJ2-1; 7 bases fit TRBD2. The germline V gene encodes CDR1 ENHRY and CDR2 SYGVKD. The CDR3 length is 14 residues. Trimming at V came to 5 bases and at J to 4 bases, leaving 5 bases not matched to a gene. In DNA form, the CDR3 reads TGTGCCATCAGTCTCCAGCGGGAATACAATGAGCAGTTCTTC. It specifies CAISLQREYNEQFF.

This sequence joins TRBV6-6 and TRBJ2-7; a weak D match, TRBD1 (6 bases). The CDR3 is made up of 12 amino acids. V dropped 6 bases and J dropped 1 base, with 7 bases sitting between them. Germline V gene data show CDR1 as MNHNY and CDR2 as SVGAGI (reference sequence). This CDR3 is CASSGQSYEQYF. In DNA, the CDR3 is TGTGCCAGCAGCGGACAGTCCTACGAGCAGTACTTC.

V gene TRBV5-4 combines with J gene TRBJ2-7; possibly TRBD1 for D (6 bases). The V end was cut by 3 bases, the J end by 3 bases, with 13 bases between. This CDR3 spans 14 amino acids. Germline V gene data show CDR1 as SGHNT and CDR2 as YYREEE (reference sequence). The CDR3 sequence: CASSSSGQSYEQYF. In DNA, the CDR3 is TGTGCCAGCAGCTCCTCCGGACAGAGCTACGAGCAGTACTTC.

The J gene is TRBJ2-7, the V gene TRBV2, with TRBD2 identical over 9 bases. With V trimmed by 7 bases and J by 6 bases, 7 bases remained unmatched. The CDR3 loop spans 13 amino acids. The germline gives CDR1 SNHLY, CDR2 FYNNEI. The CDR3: CASTLAGVIEQYF. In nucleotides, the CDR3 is TGTGCCAGCACGTTAGCGGGAGTGATCGAGCAGTACTTC. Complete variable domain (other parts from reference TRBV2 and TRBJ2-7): EPEVTQTPSHQVTQMGQEVILRCVPISNHLYFYWYRQILGQKVEFLVSFYNNEISEKSEIFDDQFSVERPDGSNFTLKIRSTKLEDSAMYFCASTLAGVIEQYFGPGTRLTVT.

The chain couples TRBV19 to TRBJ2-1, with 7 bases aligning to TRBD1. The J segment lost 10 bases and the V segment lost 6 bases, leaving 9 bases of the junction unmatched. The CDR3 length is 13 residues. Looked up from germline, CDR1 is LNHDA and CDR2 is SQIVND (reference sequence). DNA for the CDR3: TGTGCCAGTAGCCGGGACAGATACATGGAGCAGTTCTTC. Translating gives CASSRDRYMEQFF.

The CDR3 here is CASSLLSLGQTYSNQPQHF. In DNA form, the CDR3 reads TGTGCCAGCAGCTTACTTTCTTTAGGACAGACTTATAGCAATCAGCCCCAGCATTTT. The chain recombines TRBV11-3 with TRBJ1-5, with a possible D match to TRBD1 (6 bases). V shed 2 bases and J shed 0 bases, with 20 bases lying between them. The length of the CDR3 is 19 residues. Germline CDR1 SGHNT, CDR2 YENEEA.

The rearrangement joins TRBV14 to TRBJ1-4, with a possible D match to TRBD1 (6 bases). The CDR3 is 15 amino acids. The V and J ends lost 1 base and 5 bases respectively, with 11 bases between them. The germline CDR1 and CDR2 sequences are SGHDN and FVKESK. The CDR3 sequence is CASSQVRGLNEKLFF. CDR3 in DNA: TGTGCCAGCAGCCAAGTGCGGGGGCTGAATGAAAAACTGTTTTTT.

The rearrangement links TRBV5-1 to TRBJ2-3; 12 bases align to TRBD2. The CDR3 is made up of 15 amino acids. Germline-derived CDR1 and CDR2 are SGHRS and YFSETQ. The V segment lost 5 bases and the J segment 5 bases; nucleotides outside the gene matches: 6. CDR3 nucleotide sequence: TGCGCCAGCAGGCTAGCGGGAGGGCCTGGAGATACGCAGTATTTT. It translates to CASRLAGGPGDTQYF.

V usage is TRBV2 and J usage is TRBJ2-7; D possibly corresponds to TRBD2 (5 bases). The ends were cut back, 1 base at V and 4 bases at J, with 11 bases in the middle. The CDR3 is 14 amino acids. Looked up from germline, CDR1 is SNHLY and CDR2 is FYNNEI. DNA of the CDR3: TGTGCCAGCAGTGAAGTGAGGGTAGCGTACGAGCAGTACTTC. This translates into CASSEVRVAYEQYF.

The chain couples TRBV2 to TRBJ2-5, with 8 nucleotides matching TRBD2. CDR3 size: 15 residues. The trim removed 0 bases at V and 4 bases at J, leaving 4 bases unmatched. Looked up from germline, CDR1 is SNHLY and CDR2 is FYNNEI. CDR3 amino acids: CASSEAPLAGETQYF. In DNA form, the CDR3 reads TGTGCCAGCAGTGAAGCGCCGCTAGCGGGAGAGACCCAGTACTTC. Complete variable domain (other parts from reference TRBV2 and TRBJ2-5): EPEVTQTPSHQVTQMGQEVILRCVPISNHLYFYWYRQILGQKVEFLVSFYNNEISEKSEIFDDQFSVERPDGSNFTLKIRSTKLEDSAMYFCASSEAPLAGETQYFGPGTRLLVL.

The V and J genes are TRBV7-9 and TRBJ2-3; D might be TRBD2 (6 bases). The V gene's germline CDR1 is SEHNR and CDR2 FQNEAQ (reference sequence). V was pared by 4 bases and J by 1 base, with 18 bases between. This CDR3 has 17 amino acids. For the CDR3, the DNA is TGTGCCAGCAGCTACGGGGGACTGGTCTTGGGCACAGATACGCAGTATTTT. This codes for CASSYGGLVLGTDTQYF.